This T cell receptor (beta chain) was sequenced in a study of human T cells and chemical hapten exposure. The study, taken as a whole, reports: Expanded TCRs showed more large CDR3 clusters than pre-sensitization or healthy control sets.

Regarding this clonotype: Its matching antigen is unknown.

CDR3 size: 15 residues. CDR1 is SGHNT, CDR2 YYREEE, per germline (reference sequence). V was trimmed by 0 bases and J by 6 bases, leaving 14 bases between them. Indicated time point: pre-sensitization, week 0. Specified treatment: therapeutic diphenylcyclopropenone sensitization with weekly scalp DPC. The library tagged individual cDNA molecules with unique molecular identifiers. TCRdb independently ran MiXCR on the RACE reads; one entry per CDR3 protein. Altogether about 260,000 distinct CDR3 sequences are present, 7% to 10% being singletons, with the ten largest covering 2% to 3%. The clonotype comes from a middle-aged woman with alopecia areata. Some clones in this sample may be carry-over from other donors' samples. The sample in question was whole blood, obtained in connection with sensitization to the hapten diphenylcyclopropenone (DPC). V gene TRBV5-4 combines with J gene TRBJ2-3; D uncertain. The CDR3 region has the DNA TGTGCCAGCAGCTTGGTTCCGTCAGTGACGGATACGCAGTATTTT. Amino acids: CASSLVPSVTDTQYF.